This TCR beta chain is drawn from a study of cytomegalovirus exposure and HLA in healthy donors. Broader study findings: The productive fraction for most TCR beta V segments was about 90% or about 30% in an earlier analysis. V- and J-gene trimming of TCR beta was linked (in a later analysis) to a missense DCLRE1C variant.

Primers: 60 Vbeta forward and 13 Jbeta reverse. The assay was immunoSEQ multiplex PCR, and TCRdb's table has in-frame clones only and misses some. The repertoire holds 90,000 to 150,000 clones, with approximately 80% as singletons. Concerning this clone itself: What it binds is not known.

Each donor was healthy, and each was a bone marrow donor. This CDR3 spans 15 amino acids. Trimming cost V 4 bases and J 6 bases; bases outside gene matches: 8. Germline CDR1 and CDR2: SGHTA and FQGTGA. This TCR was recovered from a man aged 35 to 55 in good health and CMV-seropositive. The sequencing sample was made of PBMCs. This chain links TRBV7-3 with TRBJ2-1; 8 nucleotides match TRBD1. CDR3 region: CASSSRTGTGNEQFF. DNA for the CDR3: TGTGCCAGCAGCTCCCGGACAGGGACGGGCAATGAGCAGTTCTTC.